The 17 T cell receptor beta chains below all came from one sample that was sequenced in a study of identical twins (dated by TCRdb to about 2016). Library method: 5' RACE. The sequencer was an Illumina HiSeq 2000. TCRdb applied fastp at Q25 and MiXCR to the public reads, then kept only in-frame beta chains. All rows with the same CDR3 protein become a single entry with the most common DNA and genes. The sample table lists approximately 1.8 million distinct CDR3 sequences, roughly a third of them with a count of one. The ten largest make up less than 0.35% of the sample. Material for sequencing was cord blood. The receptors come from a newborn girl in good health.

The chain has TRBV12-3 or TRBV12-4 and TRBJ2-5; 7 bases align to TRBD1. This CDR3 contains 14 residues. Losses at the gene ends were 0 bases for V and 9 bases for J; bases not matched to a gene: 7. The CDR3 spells CASSLAFVQGPQYF. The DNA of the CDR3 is TGTGCCAGCAGTTTAGCATTTGTACAGGGGCCCCAGTACTTC.

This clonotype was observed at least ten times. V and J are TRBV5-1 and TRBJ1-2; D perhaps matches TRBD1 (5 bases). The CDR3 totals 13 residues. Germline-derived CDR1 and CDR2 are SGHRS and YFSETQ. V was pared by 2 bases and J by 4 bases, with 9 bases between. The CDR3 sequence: CASSFGDFYGYTF. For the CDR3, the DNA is TGCGCCAGCAGCTTTGGGGACTTCTATGGCTACACCTTC.

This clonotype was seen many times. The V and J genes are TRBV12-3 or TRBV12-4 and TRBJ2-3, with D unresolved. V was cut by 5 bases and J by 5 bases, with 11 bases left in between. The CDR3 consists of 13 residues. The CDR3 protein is CASSPNMGDTQYF. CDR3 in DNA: TGTGCCAGCAGTCCAAACATGGGAGATACGCAGTATTTT.

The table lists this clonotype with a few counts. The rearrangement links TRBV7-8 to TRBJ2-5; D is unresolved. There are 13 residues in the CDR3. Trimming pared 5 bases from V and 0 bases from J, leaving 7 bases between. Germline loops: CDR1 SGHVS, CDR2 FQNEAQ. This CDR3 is CASSRLDQETQYF. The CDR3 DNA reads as TGTGCCAGCAGCCGCCTTGACCAAGAGACCCAGTACTTC.

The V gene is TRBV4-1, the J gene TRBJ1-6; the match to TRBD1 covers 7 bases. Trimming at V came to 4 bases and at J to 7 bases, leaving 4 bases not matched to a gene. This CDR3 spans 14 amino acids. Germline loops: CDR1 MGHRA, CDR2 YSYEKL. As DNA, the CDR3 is TGCGCCAGCAGCCGGGTGGACAGGAATTCACCCCTCCACTTT. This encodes CASSRVDRNSPLHF.

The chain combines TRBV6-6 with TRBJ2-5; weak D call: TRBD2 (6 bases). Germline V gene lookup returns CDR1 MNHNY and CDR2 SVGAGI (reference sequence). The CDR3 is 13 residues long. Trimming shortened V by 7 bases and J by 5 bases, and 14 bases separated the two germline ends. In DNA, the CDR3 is TGTGCCAGCAATCGGGGCGGGGTGGAGACCCAGTACTTC. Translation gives CASNRGGVETQYF.

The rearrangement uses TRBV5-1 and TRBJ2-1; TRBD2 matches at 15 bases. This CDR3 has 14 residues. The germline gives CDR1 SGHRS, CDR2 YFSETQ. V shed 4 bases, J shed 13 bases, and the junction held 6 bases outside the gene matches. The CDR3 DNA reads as TGCGCCAGCAGCCCGGGGACTAGCGGGGGGTCCCAGTTCTTC. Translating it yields CASSPGTSGGSQFF.

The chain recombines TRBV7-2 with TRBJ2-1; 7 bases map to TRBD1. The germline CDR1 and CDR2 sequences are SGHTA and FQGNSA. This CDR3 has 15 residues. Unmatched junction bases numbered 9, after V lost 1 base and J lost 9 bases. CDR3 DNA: TGTGCCAGCAGCTTAGTTTTACAGGGGTCTCGTGAGCAGTTCTTC. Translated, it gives CASSLVLQGSREQFF. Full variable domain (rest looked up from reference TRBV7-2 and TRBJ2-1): GAGVSQSPSNKVTEKGKDVELRCDPISGHTALYWYRQSLGQGLEFLIYFQGNSAPDKSGLPSDRFSAERTGGSVSTLTIQRTQQEDSAVYLCASSLVLQGSREQFFGPGTRLTVL.

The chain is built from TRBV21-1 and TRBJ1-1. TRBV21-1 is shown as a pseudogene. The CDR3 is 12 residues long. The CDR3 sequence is CASSKVDAEAFF. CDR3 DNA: TGTGCCAGCAGCAAAGTGGACGCTGAAGCTTTCTTT.

Here the CDR3 reads CASSESGGPDTQYF. CDR3 DNA sequence: TGCGCCAGCAGTGAGTCGGGGGGGCCAGATACGCAGTATTTT. The V and J genes are TRBV10-2 and TRBJ2-3, with a weak D call TRBD2 (7 bases). The CDR3 contains 14 residues. CDR1 is WSHSY and CDR2 is SAAADI in the germline V gene. V was pared by 0 bases and J by 4 bases, with 8 bases between.

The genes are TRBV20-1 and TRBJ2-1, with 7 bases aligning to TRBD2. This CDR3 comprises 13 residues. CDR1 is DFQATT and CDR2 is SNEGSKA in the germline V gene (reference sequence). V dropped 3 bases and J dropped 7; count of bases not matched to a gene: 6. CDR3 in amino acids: CSASSLAVNEQFF. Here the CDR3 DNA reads TGCAGTGCTAGTAGCCTAGCGGTGAATGAGCAGTTCTTC.

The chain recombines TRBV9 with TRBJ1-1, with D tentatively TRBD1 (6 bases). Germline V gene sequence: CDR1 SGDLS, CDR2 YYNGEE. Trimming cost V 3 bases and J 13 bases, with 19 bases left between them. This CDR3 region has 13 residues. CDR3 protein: CASSGGGQTLFFF. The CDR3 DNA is TGTGCCAGCAGCGGAGGGGGACAAACCCTCTTTTTCTTT.

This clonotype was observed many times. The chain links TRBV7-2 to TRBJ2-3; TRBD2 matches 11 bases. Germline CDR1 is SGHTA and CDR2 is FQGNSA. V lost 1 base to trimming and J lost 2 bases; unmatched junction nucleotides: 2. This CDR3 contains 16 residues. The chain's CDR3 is CASSLGLAGYTDTQYF. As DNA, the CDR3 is TGTGCCAGCAGCTTAGGACTAGCGGGATACACAGATACGCAGTATTTT.

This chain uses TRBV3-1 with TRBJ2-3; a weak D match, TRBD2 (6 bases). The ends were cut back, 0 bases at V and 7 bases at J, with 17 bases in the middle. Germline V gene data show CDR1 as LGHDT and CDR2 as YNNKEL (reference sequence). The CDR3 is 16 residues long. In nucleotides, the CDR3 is TGTGCCAGCAGCCAAGAAAGGCTTTATAGGACTAATACGCAGTATTTT. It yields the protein CASSQERLYRTNTQYF.

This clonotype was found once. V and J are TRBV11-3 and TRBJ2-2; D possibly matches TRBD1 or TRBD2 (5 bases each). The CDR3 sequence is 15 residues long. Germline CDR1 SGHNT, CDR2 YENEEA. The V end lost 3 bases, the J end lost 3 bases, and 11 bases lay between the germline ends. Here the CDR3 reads CASSLSGPHTGELFF. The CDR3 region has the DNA TGTGCCAGCAGCTTGTCGGGACCACACACCGGGGAGCTGTTTTTT.

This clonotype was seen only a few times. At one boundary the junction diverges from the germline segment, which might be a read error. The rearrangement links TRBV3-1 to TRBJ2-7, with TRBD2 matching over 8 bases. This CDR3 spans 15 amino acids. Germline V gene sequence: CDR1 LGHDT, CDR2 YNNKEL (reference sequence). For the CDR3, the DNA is TGTGCCAGCAGCTACATAGCGGGGCACTCCTACGAGCAGTGCTTC. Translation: CASSYIAGHSYEQCF.

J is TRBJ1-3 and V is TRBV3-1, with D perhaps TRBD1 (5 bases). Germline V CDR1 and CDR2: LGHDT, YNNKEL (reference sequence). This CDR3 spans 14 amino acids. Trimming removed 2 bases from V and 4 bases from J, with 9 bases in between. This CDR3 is CASSQSGGGNTIYF. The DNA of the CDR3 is TGTGCCAGCAGCCAAAGCGGGGGAGGAAACACCATATATTTT.